This TCR beta chain originates from a study of OX40 agonist ivuxolimab in advanced cancers. Study-wide findings and caveats: Certain nonresponding patients likewise had low normalized T-cell clonal expansion.

Here immunoSEQ multiplex PCR was the method, and the copy in TCRdb shows in-frame clones only, minus some. This table holds 50,000 or so clones, 84% found once. Germline V lookup: CDR1 KGHSH, CDR2 LQKENI. Trimming cost V 3 bases and J 4 bases, with 15 bases left between them. The CDR3 length is 15 residues. For this clone: Its antigen is as yet unknown.

Researchers took blood at baseline, on cycle 4 day 1, and on cycle 7 day 1. The clonotype was recovered from an adult with an advanced solid tumor such as melanoma, head and neck, liver or kidney cancer. The V call is TRBV18, the J call TRBJ1-2, with D perhaps TRBD1 (5 bases). The sample was CD4+ or CD8+ T cells sorted from blood, taken in a trial of the OX40 agonist ivuxolimab. CDR3 sequence reads: CASSPPGPTGYGYTF. CDR3 in DNA: TGTGCCAGCTCACCCCCGGGACCGACGGGCTATGGCTACACCTTC.